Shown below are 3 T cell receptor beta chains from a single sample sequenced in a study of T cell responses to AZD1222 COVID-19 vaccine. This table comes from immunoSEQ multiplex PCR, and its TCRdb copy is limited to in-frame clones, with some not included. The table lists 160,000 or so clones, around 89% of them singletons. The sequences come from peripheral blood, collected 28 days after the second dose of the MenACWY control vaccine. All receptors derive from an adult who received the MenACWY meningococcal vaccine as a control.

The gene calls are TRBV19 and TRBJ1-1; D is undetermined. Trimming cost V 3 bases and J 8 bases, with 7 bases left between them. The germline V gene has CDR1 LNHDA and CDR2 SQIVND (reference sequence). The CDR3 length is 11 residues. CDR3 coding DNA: TGTGCCAGTAGTATCATGGCGGAAGCTTTCTTT. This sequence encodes CASSIMAEAFF.

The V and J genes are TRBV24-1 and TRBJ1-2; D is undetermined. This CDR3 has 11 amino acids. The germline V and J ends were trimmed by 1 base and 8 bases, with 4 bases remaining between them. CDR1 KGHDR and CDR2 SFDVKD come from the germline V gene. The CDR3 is CATSDFSGYTF. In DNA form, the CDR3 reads TGTGCCACCAGTGATTTTTCAGGCTACACCTTC.

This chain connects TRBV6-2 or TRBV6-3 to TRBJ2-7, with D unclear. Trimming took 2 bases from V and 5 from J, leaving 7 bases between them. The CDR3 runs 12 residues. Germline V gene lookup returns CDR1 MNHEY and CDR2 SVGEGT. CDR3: CASSYARDEQYF. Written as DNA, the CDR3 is TGTGCCAGCAGTTACGCCCGGGACGAGCAGTACTTC.